The 20 T cell receptor beta chains below were found in one sample sequenced in a study of blood T cell repertoires in COVID-19. Generated by immunoSEQ multiplex PCR, the TCRdb table keeps only in-frame clones and is missing some. The sample carries about 40,000 clones, roughly 77% recorded once. The sequencing sample was made of peripheral blood. Receptor source: an elderly man with active or convalescent COVID-19.

The DNA for the CDR3 is TGTGCCAGTAGTATAGGTGCAACAGTTAATGAAAAACTGTTTTTT. Translating it yields CASSIGATVNEKLFF. V is TRBV19 and J is TRBJ1-4; D gene uncertain. Germline-derived CDR1 and CDR2 are LNHDA and SQIVND (reference sequence). The germline V and J ends were trimmed by 1 base and 4 bases, with 10 bases remaining between them. The CDR3 extends over 15 amino acids. The full variable domain, with the rest looked up from reference TRBV19 and TRBJ1-4, is DGGITQSPKYLFRKEGQNVTLSCEQNLNHDAMYWYRQDPGQGLRLIYYSQIVNDFQKGDIAEGYSVSREKKESFPLTVTSAQKNPTAFYLCASSIGATVNEKLFFGSGTQLSVL.

The V call is TRBV9, the J call TRBJ1-2; 8 bases are shared with TRBD1. Trimming took 3 bases from V and 5 from J; bases not matched to a gene: 9. The V gene's germline CDR1 is SGDLS and CDR2 YYNGEE. The CDR3 runs 15 residues. CDR3 nucleotide sequence: TGTGCCAGCAGCGACGGACAGGGTCCAGTGTATGGCTACACCTTC. This encodes CASSDGQGPVYGYTF.

V is TRBV7-6 and J is TRBJ2-7, with 9 nucleotides matching TRBD1. Germline V gives CDR1 SGHVS, CDR2 FNYEAQ. The CDR3 loop spans 15 amino acids. The V segment lost 2 bases and the J segment 3 bases; nucleotides outside the gene matches: 5. CDR3 DNA: TGTGCCAGCAGCTTATCCGGGACAGGGAACTACGAGCAGTACTTC. As protein: CASSLSGTGNYEQYF.

The rearrangement joins TRBV4-1 to TRBJ2-2; 12 bases agree with TRBD1. Germline-derived CDR1 and CDR2 are MGHRA and YSYEKL. Unmatched junction bases numbered 3, after V lost 3 bases and J lost 7 bases. The CDR3 runs 15 residues. The CDR3, as DNA: TGCGCCAGCAGCCAGGGGACAGGGGGCTTCGGGGAGCTGTTTTTT. This encodes CASSQGTGGFGELFF.

The V call is TRBV5-1, the J call TRBJ2-2; D uncertain. Per the germline V gene, CDR1 is SGHRS and CDR2 is YFSETQ. There are 17 residues in the CDR3. Deletions cut 0 bases from V and 2 bases from J, with 14 bases between. This chain's CDR3 is CASSLVGLGSNTGELFF. The CDR3 DNA reads as TGCGCCAGCAGCTTGGTCGGGTTGGGTTCAAACACCGGGGAGCTGTTTTTT.

The chain is built from TRBV28 and TRBJ2-2, with D tentatively TRBD2 (8 bases). CDR3 length equals 13 residues. Germline V gene sequence: CDR1 MDHEN, CDR2 SYDVKM. Trimming stripped 7 bases from V and 10 bases from J, with 16 bases between. CDR3 protein: CASTGRGRVELFF. In DNA form, the CDR3 reads TGTGCCAGCACCGGGAGGGGGCGGGTGGAGCTGTTTTTT.

This chain connects TRBV2 to TRBJ1-1; TRBD1 agrees at 9 bases. The CDR3 has 15 residues. Germline V CDR1 and CDR2: SNHLY, FYNNEI. The ends lost 6 bases at V and 5 bases at J; junction bases unmatched: 10. CDR3 in DNA: TGTGCCAGCAGGCTTAGACAGGGGGTAAATACTGAAGCTTTCTTT. Its protein product is CASRLRQGVNTEAFF.

The V call is TRBV28, the J call TRBJ1-4; 7 bases align to TRBD1. The trim removed 6 bases at V and 0 bases at J, leaving 19 bases unmatched. This CDR3 contains 20 residues. Looked up from germline, CDR1 is MDHEN and CDR2 is SYDVKM. The CDR3 sequence: CASSLTPQWDSYATNEKLFF. The CDR3 DNA sequence: TGTGCCAGCAGCCTCACTCCCCAATGGGACAGCTATGCAACTAATGAAAAACTGTTTTTT. The full variable domain, in which reference TRBV28 and TRBJ1-4 provide the parts outside the CDR3, is DVKVTQSSRYLVKRTGEKVFLECVQDMDHENMFWYRQDPGLGLRLIYFSYDVKMKEKGDIPEGYSVSREKKERFSLILESASTNQTSMYLCASSLTPQWDSYATNEKLFFGSGTQLSVL.

This clone was seen a few times. The gene calls are TRBV27 and TRBJ2-2; 13 bases line up with TRBD2. The CDR3 contains 17 residues. J gave up 5 bases and V 3 bases, and 6 bases lay outside the gene matches. The germline CDR1 and CDR2 sequences are MNHEY and SMNVEV (reference sequence). Here the CDR3 reads CASSFTSGRATTGELFF. The CDR3 nucleotides are TGTGCCAGCAGTTTCACTAGCGGGAGGGCCACTACCGGGGAGCTGTTTTTT.

The chain links TRBV28 to TRBJ2-3; D gene unclear. Germline V gene lookup returns CDR1 MDHEN and CDR2 SYDVKM. Between the trimmed V and J ends, which lost 3 bases and 6 bases, there was a span of 19 bases. This CDR3 has 16 residues. DNA of the CDR3: TGTGCCAGCAGTTTCACGGGTCTTAAGTTTTCGGATACGCAGTATTTT. Protein: CASSFTGLKFSDTQYF.

This sequence joins TRBV4-3 and TRBJ1-1; 7 nucleotides align to TRBD1. CDR3 length: 15 residues. Germline CDR1 is LGHNA and CDR2 is YSLEER. The V gene end was trimmed by 1 base and the J gene end by 1 base; junction bases not matched to a gene: 3. The CDR3 region has the DNA TGCGCCAGCAGCCAAGCTAGGGACAGGAACACTGAAGCTTTCTTT. Translating it yields CASSQARDRNTEAFF.

This chain uses TRBV30 with TRBJ2-5; 11 bases are shared with TRBD2. The V and J ends lost 3 bases and 0 bases, in that order; junction bases with no gene match: 0. This CDR3 is 14 amino acids long. In germline, CDR1 is GTSNPN, CDR2 SVGIG (reference sequence). CDR3 sequence: CAWRTSGNQETQYF. CDR3 DNA sequence: TGTGCCTGGAGGACTAGCGGGAACCAAGAGACCCAGTACTTC.

The chain employs TRBV2 and TRBJ1-1; D is uncertain. V lost 8 bases, J lost 2 bases, and 6 bases lay in between. The CDR3 is 11 amino acids. In germline, CDR1 is SNHLY, CDR2 FYNNEI. The CDR3 reads CASAINTEAFF. The CDR3 DNA sequence: TGTGCCAGCGCTATAAACACTGAAGCTTTCTTT.

This clone was recorded a few times. The chain uses TRBV27 and TRBJ1-4; a possible D gene is TRBD1 (5 bases). CDR1 is MNHEY, CDR2 SMNVEV, per germline (reference sequence). The CDR3 sequence is 14 residues long. Between the trimmed V and J ends, which lost 6 bases and 3 bases, there was a span of 11 bases. The CDR3 sequence is CASRRRGANEKLFF. For the CDR3, the DNA is TGTGCCAGCAGACGTCGGGGGGCTAATGAAAAACTGTTTTTT.

The V call is TRBV2, the J call TRBJ1-1; 7 bases are a match to TRBD1. The junction had 8 bases not matched to a gene; V was cut back by 7 bases and J by 0 bases. Per germline, CDR1 SNHLY and CDR2 FYNNEI. The CDR3 runs to 15 residues. The CDR3 nucleotides read TGTGCCAGCACCCCTCGACAGGGAATGAACACTGAAGCTTTCTTT. It yields the protein CASTPRQGMNTEAFF.

The chain employs TRBV7-2 and TRBJ1-3, with D uncertain. Germline V gene sequence: CDR1 SGHTA, CDR2 FQGNSA. The CDR3 is made up of 15 amino acids. Trimming removed 5 bases from V and 1 base from J, with 12 bases in between. CDR3 sequence: CASSATTVSGNTIYF. For the CDR3, the DNA is TGTGCCAGCAGCGCGACCACAGTATCTGGAAACACCATATATTTT.

The chain is built from TRBV7-2 and TRBJ1-5, with 8 bases lining up with TRBD1. Germline CDR1 SGHTA, CDR2 FQGNSA. V shed 1 base and J 7 bases; nucleotides not matched to a gene: 9. There are 16 residues in the CDR3. The CDR3 DNA sequence: TGTGCCAGCAGCTTAGTGACAGGGGTGGCGAGGCAGCCCCAGCATTTT. The encoded protein is CASSLVTGVARQPQHF.

The chain carries TRBV4-3 and TRBJ2-7, with TRBD1 as a possible D gene (6 bases). Germline values: CDR1 LGHNA, CDR2 YSLEER. The V end was cut by 4 bases, the J end by 4 bases, with 17 bases between. This CDR3 is built from 15 residues. CDR3 residues: CASSLQGNPMYEQYF. Written as DNA, the CDR3 is TGCGCCAGCAGCCTACAGGGCAATCCTATGTACGAGCAGTACTTC.

This rearrangement joins TRBV9 to TRBJ2-7; 9 positions match TRBD2. Germline V gene data show CDR1 as SGDLS and CDR2 as YYNGEE. With 4 bases clipped from V and 3 bases from J, the junction kept 5 bases outside the gene matches. The CDR3 covers 14 residues. The CDR3 protein is CASSPGTSSYEQYF. The CDR3 DNA follows: TGTGCCAGCAGCCCAGGGACTAGCAGCTACGAGCAGTACTTC.

This clone was observed once. This sequence joins TRBV6-2 or TRBV6-3 and TRBJ1-2; tentatively, D is TRBD1 (5 bases). Germline CDR1 and CDR2: MNHEY and SVGEGT. The V and J ends lost 5 bases and 8 bases respectively, with 18 bases between them. The CDR3 is 14 amino acids. The DNA of the CDR3 is TGTGCCAGCAGTGCGTGGGACCTCCTAGCGGGCTACACCTTC. Translation gives CASSAWDLLAGYTF.